The 20 T cell receptor beta chains below all came from one sample that was sequenced in a study of T cells in Graves' hyperthyroidism and ophthalmopathy. The source material, RNA transcripts, was used to amplify TCR beta CDR3 regions. Primed by the HTBI set, a first-round RT-PCR was run on the TCR CDR3. Using its own MiXCR run on the multiplex PCR reads, TCRdb lists one record per CDR3 protein. The sample contains about 480,000 distinct CDR3 sequences, 22% of which appear only once. The sequencing sample was made of blood. The receptors were gathered from a woman between 70 and 85 years old with Graves' ophthalmopathy.

This clonotype was seen only a few times. The gene calls are TRBV10-3 and TRBJ1-2, with a tentative D call TRBD1 (5 bases). Trimming shortened V by 6 bases and J by 4 bases, and 15 bases separated the two germline ends. Germline values: CDR1 ENHRY, CDR2 SYGVKD. The CDR3 has 14 amino acids. The CDR3 bases are TGTGCCATCAGGGGGGGTTCGGCAATCTATGGCTACACCTTC. Translated, it gives CAIRGGSAIYGYTF.

This CDR3 reads CASSTPGYNEKLFF. DNA for the CDR3: TGTGCCAGCAGTACCCCGGGGTATAATGAAAAACTGTTTTTT. This chain connects TRBV28 to TRBJ1-4; D is undetermined. The length of the CDR3 is 14 residues. V lost 5 bases, J lost 4 bases, and 11 bases lay in between. The V gene's germline CDR1 is MDHEN and CDR2 SYDVKM.

This sequence joins TRBV30 and TRBJ2-1, with D unresolved. Germline-derived CDR1 and CDR2 are GTSNPN and SVGIG (reference sequence). The V and J ends lost 0 bases and 0 bases respectively, with 6 bases between them. This CDR3 has 14 amino acids. The CDR3 region has the DNA TGTGCCTGGAGTGTCGTTTCCTCCTACAATGAGCAGTTCTTC. Translation: CAWSVVSSYNEQFF.

This clonotype appeared a few times. The chain is built from TRBV7-8 and TRBJ2-5, with 7 bases matching TRBD1. This CDR3 is built from 17 residues. Looked up from germline, CDR1 is SGHVS and CDR2 is FQNEAQ. V lost 1 base and J lost 6; bases outside the gene matches: 14. The CDR3: CASSLESEKRGRQTQYF. CDR3 bases: TGTGCCAGCAGCTTAGAATCCGAAAAGAGGGGGCGGCAGACCCAGTACTTC.

This clonotype was observed many times. The chain couples TRBV6-1 to TRBJ1-1; the D gene is possibly TRBD1 (5 bases). This CDR3 spans 12 amino acids. Trimming stripped 2 bases from V and 7 bases from J, with 8 bases between. The germline V gene has CDR1 MNHNS and CDR2 SASEGT. The CDR3 DNA sequence: TGTGCCAGCAGTGAACTACAGGTTGAAGCTTTCTTT. It encodes CASSELQVEAFF.

V gene TRBV6-1 combines with J gene TRBJ1-2, with a weak D call TRBD1 (5 bases). This CDR3 is 14 amino acids long. CDR1 is MNHNS, CDR2 SASEGT, per germline. Trimming removed 6 bases at V and 5 bases at J, with 16 bases between. The CDR3 is CASRSQGTTYGYTF. The CDR3 DNA reads TGTGCCAGCAGATCCCAGGGTACAACGTATGGCTACACCTTC.

This clonotype appeared a few times. CDR3 DNA: TGCGCCAGCAGCGGAGCCGGGCCCTCGAGGGCTGGCTACACCTTC. This sequence encodes CASSGAGPSRAGYTF. The genes are TRBV5-1 and TRBJ1-2; no firm D call. The V gene lost 4 bases and the J gene lost 7 bases, with 20 bases spanning the gap. The CDR3 consists of 15 residues. Germline CDR1 is SGHRS and CDR2 is YFSETQ.

Many counts were recorded for this clonotype. The chain couples TRBV6-2 or TRBV6-3 to TRBJ2-5, with 8 nucleotides matching TRBD2. Germline V gene data show CDR1 as MNHEY and CDR2 as SVGEGT. This CDR3 contains 16 residues. V lost 7 bases, J lost 5 bases, and 15 bases stayed unmatched. Written as DNA, the CDR3 is TGTGCCAGCAAACAGGATAGCGGGACCGCTGGGGAGACCCAGTACTTC. Translation: CASKQDSGTAGETQYF.

This clonotype has just a few counts. This rearrangement joins TRBV24-1 to TRBJ1-6, with TRBD1 matching over 8 bases. Germline values: CDR1 KGHDR, CDR2 SFDVKD. Germline trimming cut 10 bases from V and 6 bases from J; bases unmatched to any gene: 4. The CDR3 length is 13 residues. The CDR3 region has the DNA TGTGCCACAAACCAGGGGGCTAATTCACCCCTCCACTTT. Its protein product is CATNQGANSPLHF.

This chain joins TRBV20-1 and TRBJ2-2; 9 bases fit TRBD2. V lost 0 bases, J lost 4 bases, and 6 bases stayed unmatched. Germline V gives CDR1 DFQATT, CDR2 SNEGSKA (reference sequence). This CDR3 has 16 residues. CDR3 sequence (DNA): TGCAGTGCTAGAGATCCCGGGACTAGCAGCACCGGGGAGCTGTTTTTT. Translating it yields CSARDPGTSSTGELFF.

This clonotype showed up many times. The genes are TRBV12-3 or TRBV12-4 and TRBJ1-1, with D possibly matching TRBD1 (6 bases). V was trimmed by 0 bases and J by 1 base, leaving 18 bases between them. This CDR3 is built from 18 residues. The chain's CDR3 is CASSLAKPGVRQNTEAFF. As DNA, the CDR3 is TGTGCCAGCAGTTTAGCGAAACCAGGGGTTAGGCAGAACACTGAAGCTTTCTTT.

V and J are TRBV5-1 and TRBJ1-1; D call uncertain. There are 15 residues in the CDR3. Germline V gene data show CDR1 as SGHRS and CDR2 as YFSETQ. V lost 0 bases to trimming and J lost 5 bases, with 14 bases between them. The chain's CDR3 is CASSLEASLGTEAFF. The CDR3 DNA reads as TGCGCCAGCAGCTTGGAGGCCTCCCTGGGAACTGAAGCTTTCTTT. The variable domain in full, completed from reference TRBV5-1 and TRBJ1-1, reads KAGVTQTPRYLIKTRGQQVTLSCSPISGHRSVSWYQQTPGQGLQFLFEYFSETQRNKGNFPGRFSGRQFSNSRSEMNVSTLELGDSALYLCASSLEASLGTEAFFGQGTRLTVV.

The rearrangement uses TRBV12-3 or TRBV12-4 and TRBJ1-6; TRBD1 agrees at 8 bases. The CDR3 has 16 amino acids. After removal of 5 bases from V and 3 bases from J, the junction contained 6 bases not matched to a gene. The CDR3 DNA reads TGTGCCAGCAGTGCCAGGACAGGGAGCTATAATTCACCCCTCCACTTT. This translates into CASSARTGSYNSPLHF.

This clonotype has ten or more counts. V usage is TRBV2 and J usage is TRBJ2-7; 7 bases match TRBD1. After removal of 5 bases from V and 2 bases from J, the junction contained 9 bases not matched to a gene. There are 15 residues in the CDR3. In germline, CDR1 is SNHLY, CDR2 FYNNEI. DNA for the CDR3: TGTGCCAGCAGTCAACCGGGACAGCAAGCCTACGAGCAGTACTTC. Protein sequence: CASSQPGQQAYEQYF.

This chain links TRBV2 with TRBJ1-5; 7 nucleotides align to TRBD1. J was trimmed by 7 bases and V by 7 bases; bases with no gene match: 7. The CDR3 has 13 amino acids. Germline CDR1 and CDR2: SNHLY and FYNNEI. CDR3 residues: CASNDRERQPQHF. Written as DNA, the CDR3 is TGTGCCAGCAATGACAGGGAGAGGCAGCCCCAGCATTTT.

The table lists this clonotype with a few counts. The CDR3 protein is CSARVSGGVGMNTEAFF. The CDR3 nucleotides are TGCAGTGCTAGAGTCTCTGGAGGGGTTGGAATGAACACTGAAGCTTTCTTT. The V call is TRBV20-1, the J call TRBJ1-1; D might be TRBD1 (5 bases). V dropped 1 base and J dropped 0 bases, with 18 bases sitting between them. Per the germline V gene, CDR1 is DFQATT and CDR2 is SNEGSKA (reference sequence). This CDR3 has 17 residues.

This clonotype has a handful of counts. The V and J genes are TRBV7-8 and TRBJ2-7, with 7 bases fitting TRBD2. The germline CDR1 and CDR2 sequences are SGHVS and FQNEAQ. The CDR3 runs to 15 residues. The J segment lost 0 bases and the V segment lost 10 bases, leaving 12 bases of the junction unmatched. The CDR3 sequence: CATAVLASSSYEQYF. The CDR3 DNA is TGTGCCACCGCTGTACTAGCGTCGAGCTCCTACGAGCAGTACTTC.

The rearrangement links TRBV30 to TRBJ2-2, with D possibly TRBD2 on 5 matching bases. The V gene's germline CDR1 is GTSNPN and CDR2 SVGIG (reference sequence). The CDR3 contains 14 residues. V was clipped by 3 bases and J by 9 bases, with 17 bases between them. CDR3 nucleotides: TGTGCCTGGAGCTTTAACCTAGCATCCCGGGAGCTGTTTTTT. The encoded protein is CAWSFNLASRELFF.

This clonotype occurred many times. This sequence joins TRBV11-2 and TRBJ2-7; D might be TRBD1 (8 bases). The CDR3 sequence is 17 residues long. CDR1 and CDR2 (germline): SGHAT, FQNNGV. Trimming pared 4 bases from V and 3 bases from J, leaving 22 bases between. The CDR3 loop is CASSSRGRAGGYYEQYF. CDR3 bases: TGTGCCAGCAGCTCAAGGGGGAGGGCAGGGGGCTACTACGAGCAGTACTTC.

Ten or more counts support this clonotype. CDR3 loop: CASTPYLGEQFF. The CDR3 DNA is TGTGCCAGCACTCCCTACCTGGGGGAGCAGTTCTTC. The chain couples TRBV2 to TRBJ2-1; D unclear. Germline values: CDR1 SNHLY, CDR2 FYNNEI. The CDR3 totals 12 residues. V was cut by 7 bases and J by 10 bases, with 14 bases left in between.